The rows below give T cell receptor beta chains drawn from one sample of a study of shared clonotypes between healthy human individuals. Clones were read by immunoSEQ multiplex PCR, and TCRdb kept only the in-frame ones, dropping some. The sample lists fewer than 700,000 clones, roughly 72% occurring once. Sequenced input: PBMCs. Every receptor here comes from a woman aged 40 to 50 in good health. Some clones in this sample may be carry-over from other donors' samples. The CDR3 runs from the conserved cysteine through the conserved F or W. D genes are given only for firm matches. Some rows have no size entry. The others give once, few or many, or a class for an expanded clone.

j_gene: TRBJ2-3
v_gene: TRBV7-6
d_gene: TRBD2
abundance: NA
CDR3nt: TGTGCCAGCAGCTTAGCGGTAGCGGGAGGGCAAGATACGCAGTATTTT
CDR3aa: CASSLAVAGGQDTQYF

j_gene: TRBJ1-4
v_gene: TRBV18
d_gene: TRBD1
abundance: NA
CDR3nt: TGTGCCAGCTCACCATGGACAGGGGGTACAACTAATGAAAAACTGTTTTTT
CDR3aa: CASSPWTGGTTNEKLFF

j_gene: TRBJ2-2
v_gene: TRBV29-1
d_gene: NA
abundance: once
CDR3nt: TGCAGCGTTAGGGTGACGGCGAACACCGGGGAGCTGTTTTTT
CDR3aa: CSVRVTANTGELFF

j_gene: TRBJ2-5
v_gene: TRBV7-2
d_gene: NA
abundance: NA
CDR3nt: TGTGCCAGCAGCTTAGTGGCGTCGTTAGGAAAAGAGACCCAGTACTTC
CDR3aa: CASSLVASLGKETQYF

j_gene: TRBJ2-7
v_gene: TRBV25-1
d_gene: TRBD1
abundance: many
CDR3nt: TGTGCCAGCAGTGGAGGGACAGGGGGCTTCTCCTACGAGCAGTACTTC
CDR3aa: CASSGGTGGFSYEQYF

j_gene: TRBJ1-1
v_gene: TRBV30
d_gene: TRBD1
abundance: once
CDR3nt: TGTGCCTGGACTCACACCACCAGGGGGCTGGTCACTGAAGCTTTCTTT
CDR3aa: CAWTHTTRGLVTEAFF

j_gene: TRBJ2-3
v_gene: TRBV7-9
d_gene: NA
abundance: NA
CDR3nt: TGTGCCAGCAGCCCCCAAGCGGGTAGGGCAGATACGCAGTATTTT
CDR3aa: CASSPQAGRADTQYF

j_gene: TRBJ2-5
v_gene: TRBV4-2
d_gene: TRBD2
abundance: NA
CDR3nt: TGTGCCAGCAGCCTCGGGACTAGCGAAGAGACCCAGTACTTC
CDR3aa: CASSLGTSEETQYF

j_gene: TRBJ1-5
v_gene: TRBV4-2
d_gene: NA
abundance: NA
CDR3nt: TGTGCCAGCAGCCAAGATGGGGGGGGTATGCATTTT
CDR3aa: CASSQDGGGMHF

j_gene: TRBJ1-4
v_gene: TRBV5-1
d_gene: NA
abundance: NA
CDR3nt: TGCGCCAGCAGCCGGACGGCCACTAATGAAAAACTGTTTTTT
CDR3aa: CASSRTATNEKLFF

j_gene: TRBJ2-7
v_gene: TRBV13
d_gene: TRBD2
abundance: few
CDR3nt: TGTGCCAGCAGCTTACAGGGACTAGCCGGGGTCTACGAGCAGTACTTC
CDR3aa: CASSLQGLAGVYEQYF

j_gene: TRBJ2-5
v_gene: TRBV6-1
d_gene: NA
abundance: NA
CDR3nt: TGTGCCAGCAGTGAAGGATTTAGCGGAGAGACCCAGTACTTC
CDR3aa: CASSEGFSGETQYF

j_gene: TRBJ2-1
v_gene: TRBV29-1
d_gene: TRBD2
abundance: NA
CDR3nt: TGCCTAGCGGGACACAACAATGAGCAGTTCTTC
CDR3aa: CLAGHNNEQFF

j_gene: TRBJ2-3
v_gene: TRBV5-1
d_gene: NA
abundance: many
CDR3nt: TGCGCCAGCAGCGCCTCTAGGGATACGCAGTATTTT
CDR3aa: CASSASRDTQYF

j_gene: TRBJ2-2
v_gene: TRBV5-4
d_gene: TRBD2
abundance: NA
CDR3nt: TGTGCCAGCAAGAAACTAGCGGGAGAGGGGCCCGGGGAGCTGTTTTTT
CDR3aa: CASKKLAGEGPGELFF

j_gene: TRBJ2-2
v_gene: TRBV5-5
d_gene: NA
abundance: few
CDR3nt: TGTGCCAGCAGCTTGGTGGGCAGTACCGGGGAGCTGTTTTTT
CDR3aa: CASSLVGSTGELFF

j_gene: TRBJ2-5
v_gene: TRBV27
d_gene: NA
abundance: NA
CDR3nt: TGTGCCAGCAGGGGCCCTCAAGAGACCCAGTACTTC
CDR3aa: CASRGPQETQYF

j_gene: TRBJ2-7
v_gene: TRBV28
d_gene: NA
abundance: NA
CDR3nt: TGTGCCAGCAGTTTAGATTCCTACGAGCAGTACTTC
CDR3aa: CASSLDSYEQYF

j_gene: TRBJ1-4
v_gene: TRBV4-3
d_gene: NA
abundance: NA
CDR3nt: TGCGCCAGCAGCCAAGATTTGGCAGGGGAGAATGAAAAACTGTTTTTT
CDR3aa: CASSQDLAGENEKLFF

j_gene: TRBJ2-1
v_gene: TRBV7-9
d_gene: NA
abundance: NA
CDR3nt: TGTGCCAGCAGCTTAGCTTTGGCGGGCGTCTACAATGAGCAGTTCTTC
CDR3aa: CASSLALAGVYNEQFF

j_gene: TRBJ1-5
v_gene: TRBV19
d_gene: NA
abundance: NA
CDR3nt: TGTGCCAGTAGTAATGGGGGGTTAACCCAGCATTTT
CDR3aa: CASSNGGLTQHF

j_gene: TRBJ1-1
v_gene: TRBV5-1
d_gene: TRBD1
abundance: NA
CDR3nt: TGCGCCAGCAGCCCCGGACAGGGCGGGGGCACTGAAGCTTTCTTT
CDR3aa: CASSPGQGGGTEAFF

j_gene: TRBJ2-7
v_gene: TRBV5-1
d_gene: NA
abundance: NA
CDR3nt: TGCGCCAGCAGCTTGAGGGCCGGCTACGAGCAGTACTTC
CDR3aa: CASSLRAGYEQYF

j_gene: TRBJ2-1
v_gene: TRBV10-1
d_gene: NA
abundance: NA
CDR3nt: TGCGCCAGCAGCGACCATTCAGACAGAAATGAGCAGTTCTTC
CDR3aa: CASSDHSDRNEQFF

j_gene: TRBJ2-4
v_gene: TRBV5-1
d_gene: TRBD2
abundance: NA
CDR3nt: TGCGCCAGCAGCTTGATGACTAGCGGGAGCGGAATTAGTACCTTC
CDR3aa: CASSLMTSGSGISTF

j_gene: TRBJ1-5
v_gene: TRBV5-6
d_gene: NA
abundance: NA
CDR3nt: TGTGCCAGCAGCTTGGGCAGACTCTTGGCGCGCAATCAGCCCCAGCATTTT
CDR3aa: CASSLGRLLARNQPQHF

j_gene: TRBJ2-1
v_gene: TRBV10-3
d_gene: TRBD2
abundance: NA
CDR3nt: TGTGCCATCAGCCGCGGGAGCTCCTACAATGAGCAGTTCTTC
CDR3aa: CAISRGSSYNEQFF

j_gene: TRBJ1-2
v_gene: TRBV27
d_gene: TRBD1
abundance: NA
CDR3nt: TGTGCCAGCAGTAAACGACAGGGGGCGATAAACTATGGCTACACCTTC
CDR3aa: CASSKRQGAINYGYTF

j_gene: TRBJ1-1
v_gene: TRBV2
d_gene: TRBD1
abundance: NA
CDR3nt: TGTGCCAGCAGTGAAGCCCGGACAGGGGGAACTGAAGCTTTCTTT
CDR3aa: CASSEARTGGTEAFF

j_gene: TRBJ2-1
v_gene: TRBV7-9
d_gene: NA
abundance: NA
CDR3nt: TGTGCCAGCTCAGAGCGGGACAGCTACAATGAGCAGTTCTTC
CDR3aa: CASSERDSYNEQFF

j_gene: TRBJ2-7
v_gene: TRBV7-6
d_gene: TRBD2
abundance: NA
CDR3nt: TGTGCCAGCAGCTTAGCCCCGACTAGCGGGCCTCACTCCTACGAGCAGTACTTC
CDR3aa: CASSLAPTSGPHSYEQYF

j_gene: TRBJ1-2
v_gene: TRBV5-1
d_gene: TRBD1
abundance: NA
CDR3nt: TGCGCCAGCAGCCTCAGCGGGACAGGGGCCGGTGGCTACACCTTC
CDR3aa: CASSLSGTGAGGYTF

j_gene: TRBJ2-2
v_gene: TRBV27
d_gene: TRBD2
abundance: few
CDR3nt: TGTGCCAGCAGTCTCGGACTAGCGGGAGGTGTGTGGACCGGGGAGCTGTTTTTT
CDR3aa: CASSLGLAGGVWTGELFF

j_gene: TRBJ2-1
v_gene: TRBV30
d_gene: NA
abundance: NA
CDR3nt: TGTGCCTGGGGGAGGGGGGTTGACAGGGCCAATGAGCAGTTCTTC
CDR3aa: CAWGRGVDRANEQFF

j_gene: TRBJ2-1
v_gene: TRBV5-4
d_gene: NA
abundance: NA
CDR3nt: TGTGCCAGCAGCAAAAGCGGTCCGAGCTCCTACAATGAGCAGTTCTTC
CDR3aa: CASSKSGPSSYNEQFF

j_gene: TRBJ2-1
v_gene: TRBV2
d_gene: TRBD1
abundance: NA
CDR3nt: TGTGCCAGCAGTGAGGACAGGGCGTCCTACAATGAGCAGTTCTTC
CDR3aa: CASSEDRASYNEQFF

j_gene: TRBJ2-7
v_gene: TRBV29-1
d_gene: NA
abundance: NA
CDR3nt: TGCAGCGTTGGCGGGACTTCCTCGTCGAACTACGAGCAGTACTTC
CDR3aa: CSVGGTSSSNYEQYF

j_gene: TRBJ2-3
v_gene: TRBV11-2
d_gene: NA
abundance: NA
CDR3nt: TGTGCCAGCAGCTCCTTGGACACATATACGCAGTATTTT
CDR3aa: CASSSLDTYTQYF

j_gene: TRBJ2-1
v_gene: TRBV15
d_gene: TRBD2
abundance: NA
CDR3nt: TGTGCCACCAGCAGAGGCCTAGCGGGAGTCTACAATGAGCAGTTCTTC
CDR3aa: CATSRGLAGVYNEQFF

j_gene: TRBJ2-2
v_gene: TRBV5-4
d_gene: NA
abundance: NA
CDR3nt: TGTGCCAGCAGCCCCGGGTGGGGTCCCCGGGCCGGGGAGCTGTTTTTT
CDR3aa: CASSPGWGPRAGELFF

j_gene: TRBJ2-2
v_gene: TRBV10-3
d_gene: NA
abundance: NA
CDR3nt: TGTGCCATCCTACTAGCAAGCACCGGGGAGCTGTTTTTT
CDR3aa: CAILLASTGELFF

j_gene: TRBJ1-5
v_gene: TRBV19
d_gene: NA
abundance: once
CDR3nt: TGTGCCAGTAGTATCCTCTTCCCCCATAGCAATCAGCCCCAGCATTTT
CDR3aa: CASSILFPHSNQPQHF

j_gene: TRBJ1-1
v_gene: TRBV6-5
d_gene: NA
abundance: NA
CDR3nt: TGTGCCAGCAGTGCCCAGCCCAGGGCCAGCACTGAAGCTTTCTTT
CDR3aa: CASSAQPRASTEAFF

j_gene: TRBJ1-2
v_gene: TRBV11-3
d_gene: TRBD1
abundance: NA
CDR3nt: TGTGCCAGCAGCCCGTGGACAGGGAGCTATGGCTACACCTTC
CDR3aa: CASSPWTGSYGYTF

j_gene: TRBJ2-5
v_gene: TRBV5-6
d_gene: NA
abundance: few
CDR3nt: TGTGCCAGCAGCTTAAAAGAGACCCAGTACTTC
CDR3aa: CASSLKETQYF

j_gene: TRBJ2-3
v_gene: TRBV6-5
d_gene: NA
abundance: NA
CDR3nt: TGTGCCAGCAGTTACTCAAGTATTAGTACAGATACGCAGTATTTT
CDR3aa: CASSYSSISTDTQYF

j_gene: TRBJ2-6
v_gene: TRBV29-1
d_gene: NA
abundance: NA
CDR3nt: TGCAGCGTTGAGGGTTTCTCTGGGGCCAACGTCCTGACTTTC
CDR3aa: CSVEGFSGANVLTF

j_gene: TRBJ2-1
v_gene: TRBV10-3
d_gene: NA
abundance: NA
CDR3nt: TGTGCCATCAGCGAGACAGAACATGAGCAGTTCTTC
CDR3aa: CAISETEHEQFF

j_gene: TRBJ2-4
v_gene: TRBV28
d_gene: TRBD2
abundance: NA
CDR3nt: TGTGCCAGCAGTTTGTTCGGGACTAGCATAAACATTCAGTACTTC
CDR3aa: CASSLFGTSINIQYF

j_gene: TRBJ2-7
v_gene: TRBV5-1
d_gene: TRBD1
abundance: few
CDR3nt: TGCGCCAGCAAAAACACCGGGACAGGGATCAACGAGCAGTACTTC
CDR3aa: CASKNTGTGINEQYF

j_gene: TRBJ2-1
v_gene: TRBV7-9
d_gene: NA
abundance: NA
CDR3nt: TGTGCCAGCAGCCTGACAGCCTACAATGAGCAGTTCTTC
CDR3aa: CASSLTAYNEQFF

j_gene: TRBJ2-1
v_gene: TRBV5-8
d_gene: NA
abundance: few
CDR3nt: TGTGCCAGCAGCTTTGGTTTTTACGGCAATGAGCAGTTCTTC
CDR3aa: CASSFGFYGNEQFF

j_gene: TRBJ2-7
v_gene: TRBV5-1
d_gene: TRBD1
abundance: NA
CDR3nt: TGCGCCAGCAGCCCCGGACAGGGGAGGAACGAGCAGCACTTC
CDR3aa: CASSPGQGRNEQHF

j_gene: TRBJ2-7
v_gene: TRBV7-6
d_gene: TRBD2
abundance: NA
CDR3nt: TGTGCCAGCAGCTTAGCCCCCCCTCTAGCGGGAGGAAGCTACGAGCAGTACTTC
CDR3aa: CASSLAPPLAGGSYEQYF

j_gene: TRBJ2-7
v_gene: TRBV27
d_gene: TRBD1
abundance: NA
CDR3nt: TGTGCCAGCAGTCCTCAGGGACAGGGGGGGTCCTACGAGCAGTACTTC
CDR3aa: CASSPQGQGGSYEQYF

j_gene: TRBJ2-7
v_gene: TRBV7-2
d_gene: NA
abundance: NA
CDR3nt: TGTGCCAGCAGGTCCGGGCCCAATACCTACGAGCAGTACTTC
CDR3aa: CASRSGPNTYEQYF

j_gene: TRBJ2-5
v_gene: TRBV29-1
d_gene: NA
abundance: NA
CDR3nt: TGCAGCGTTGTCAACTTAGGAGGGGAGACCCAGTACTTC
CDR3aa: CSVVNLGGETQYF